Listed below are T cell receptor beta chains from one sample, sequenced in a study of OX40 agonist ivuxolimab in advanced cancers. Some clones are missing from TCRdb's copy, which holds only in-frame ones; the method was immunoSEQ multiplex PCR. The data hold about 130,000 clones, with 90% to 95% observed a single time. Specimen: CD4+ or CD8+ T cells sorted from blood, collected in a trial of the OX40 agonist ivuxolimab. Source of these receptors: an adult with an advanced solid tumor such as melanoma, head and neck, liver or kidney cancer. Each CDR3 is given with its conserved first and last residue. A D gene is named only where the DNA matches it firmly. Some rows have no size entry. The others give once, few or many, or a class for an expanded clone.

length: 13; D: .; J: TRBJ1-1; size: once; V: TRBV6-1; DNA: TGTGCCAGCAAGGTCAGGCGACACACTGAAGCTTTCTTT; CDR3: CASKVRRHTEAFF
length: 15; D: TRBD1; J: TRBJ1-5; size: .; V: TRBV7-2; DNA: TGTGCCAGCAGCCCCAGGGACAGTAGCAATCAGCCCCAGCATTTT; CDR3: CASSPRDSSNQPQHF
length: 14; D: .; J: TRBJ2-3; size: .; V: TRBV6-5; DNA: TGTGCCAGCAGGGGGGGAGGAGCGGCAGATACGCAGTATTTT; CDR3: CASRGGGAADTQYF
length: 12; D: .; J: TRBJ2-5; size: .; V: TRBV30; DNA: TGTGCCTGGAGTGTGAGTGGGGAGACCCAGTACTTC; CDR3: CAWSVSGETQYF
length: 18; D: TRBD2; J: TRBJ2-3; size: .; V: TRBV7-2; DNA: TGTGCCAGCAGCTTGAGGCCTAGCGGGAGTGCTGGTACAGATACGCAGTATTTT; CDR3: CASSLRPSGSAGTDTQYF
length: 14; D: .; J: TRBJ1-2; size: .; V: TRBV11-2; DNA: TGTGCCAGCAGCCCCACCGACAGGTTAGATGGCTACACCTTC; CDR3: CASSPTDRLDGYTF
length: 15; D: .; J: TRBJ2-5; size: .; V: TRBV9; DNA: TGTGCCAGCAGCGTAGGGGCGCTGGGCCCGGAGACCCAGTACTTC; CDR3: CASSVGALGPETQYF
length: 14; D: TRBD1; J: TRBJ1-2; size: once; V: TRBV10-3; DNA: TGTGCCATCAGTGACGGACAGGCTAACTATGGCTACACCTTC; CDR3: CAISDGQANYGYTF
length: 13; D: .; J: TRBJ1-1; size: .; V: TRBV6-5; DNA: TGTGCCAGCAGTTACGGGCAGTTCTCTGAAGCTTTCTTT; CDR3: CASSYGQFSEAFF
length: 14; D: .; J: TRBJ1-4; size: .; V: TRBV18; DNA: TGTGCCAGCTCACCTCGGAGGGGGGACGAAAAACTGTTTTTT; CDR3: CASSPRRGDEKLFF
length: 17; D: .; J: TRBJ2-3; size: .; V: TRBV18; DNA: TGTGCCAGCTCACCACCGGAAACGCTGGTTGGGACAGATACGCAGTATTTT; CDR3: CASSPPETLVGTDTQYF
length: 15; D: TRBD1; J: TRBJ2-3; size: .; V: TRBV7-3; DNA: TGTGCCAGCAGCTATGGGACAGTCGCCAATAATACGCAGTATTTT; CDR3: CASSYGTVANNTQYF
length: 17; D: TRBD2; J: TRBJ2-2; size: .; V: TRBV7-9; DNA: TGTGCCAGCAGCTTAACTCGGACTAGCGATAACACCGGGGAGCTGTTTTTT; CDR3: CASSLTRTSDNTGELFF
length: 16; D: .; J: TRBJ1-2; size: .; V: TRBV5-1; DNA: TGCGCCAGCAGCTTGAGGGGAGACACCTCGAACTATGGCTACACCTTC; CDR3: CASSLRGDTSNYGYTF
length: 16; D: .; J: TRBJ2-2; size: .; V: TRBV14; DNA: TGTGCCAGCAGCCTCCTTTGGGGCCCAGGGGCCGGGGAGCTGTTTTTT; CDR3: CASSLLWGPGAGELFF
length: 14; D: .; J: TRBJ1-5; size: .; V: TRBV18; DNA: TGTGCCAGCTCAGCAGAACTCAGTAAAAGAAACCAGCATTTT; CDR3: CASSAELSKRNQHF
length: 15; D: TRBD2; J: TRBJ2-7; size: once; V: TRBV7-2; DNA: TGTGCCAGCAGCTTAAGGGGCGGGGGGCCCTACGAGCAGTACTTC; CDR3: CASSLRGGGPYEQYF
length: 13; D: .; J: TRBJ1-2; size: .; V: TRBV29-1; DNA: TGCAGCGTTGCAGGCAGCCCTGACTATGGCTACACCTTC; CDR3: CSVAGSPDYGYTF
length: 13; D: TRBD1; J: TRBJ2-7; size: .; V: TRBV5-6; DNA: TGTGCCAGCAGCGCCCGGGACAGCCGCGAGCAGTACTTC; CDR3: CASSARDSREQYF
length: 12; D: .; J: TRBJ1-2; size: .; V: TRBV6-1; DNA: TGTGCCAGCTCCAGGGCGGCTGGGGGCTACACCTTC; CDR3: CASSRAAGGYTF
length: 16; D: TRBD2; J: TRBJ2-7; size: .; V: TRBV19; DNA: TGTGCCAGTAGTTTCGAACTAGCGGGAGTGGGCTACGAGCAGTACTTC; CDR3: CASSFELAGVGYEQYF
length: 14; D: TRBD1; J: TRBJ2-7; size: .; V: TRBV28; DNA: TGTGCCAGCAGTTCCGGGACAGGGATGTACGAGCAGTACTTC; CDR3: CASSSGTGMYEQYF
length: 13; D: .; J: TRBJ2-2; size: .; V: TRBV29-1; DNA: TGCAGCGGGGGGCGGGCGAACACCGGGGAGCTGTTTTTT; CDR3: CSGGRANTGELFF
length: 15; D: TRBD1; J: TRBJ1-2; size: .; V: TRBV18; DNA: TGTGCCAGCTCGCGACAGGGGGCGCAAGACTATGGCTACACCTTC; CDR3: CASSRQGAQDYGYTF
length: 13; D: TRBD2; J: TRBJ2-7; size: .; V: TRBV30; DNA: TGTGCCTGGACTAGCGGGAATGGGCGCGAGCAGTACTTC; CDR3: CAWTSGNGREQYF
length: 11; D: .; J: TRBJ2-7; size: .; V: TRBV6-5; DNA: TGTGCCAGCATCAGTAACTACGAGCAGTACTTC; CDR3: CASISNYEQYF
length: 16; D: .; J: TRBJ1-1; size: .; V: TRBV5-1; DNA: TGCGCCAGCAGCTTGGCAGTGGGTAGGAGTTACACTGAAGCTTTCTTT; CDR3: CASSLAVGRSYTEAFF
length: 15; D: .; J: TRBJ2-3; size: once; V: TRBV27; DNA: TGTGCCAGCAGCCTCCGGGGCCTCAGCACAGATACGCAGTATTTT; CDR3: CASSLRGLSTDTQYF
length: 12; D: .; J: TRBJ2-1; size: .; V: TRBV6-1; DNA: TGTGCCAGCAGTGAAAATTGGGATGAGCAGTTCTTC; CDR3: CASSENWDEQFF
length: 14; D: .; J: TRBJ1-1; size: few; V: TRBV7-2; DNA: TGTGCCAGCAGCCCCCAGAGGGGAACCACTGAAGCTTTCTTT; CDR3: CASSPQRGTTEAFF
length: 14; D: TRBD2; J: TRBJ2-1; size: .; V: TRBV2; DNA: TGTGCCAGCAAACCAGAGGGACTAGGAGCTGAGCAGTTCTTC; CDR3: CASKPEGLGAEQFF
length: 14; D: TRBD1; J: TRBJ1-6; size: .; V: TRBV5-4; DNA: TGTGCCAGCAGCAGGGACAGGGATAATTCACCCCTCCACTTT; CDR3: CASSRDRDNSPLHF
length: 14; D: .; J: TRBJ1-4; size: .; V: TRBV9; DNA: TGTGCCAGCAGCGTAGCCCAACAGGGTGGAAAACTGTTTTTT; CDR3: CASSVAQQGGKLFF
length: 15; D: .; J: TRBJ1-3; size: .; V: TRBV7-9; DNA: TGTGCCAGCAGTCCGGGACGGAGCTCTGGAAACACCATATATTTT; CDR3: CASSPGRSSGNTIYF
length: 15; D: .; J: TRBJ1-5; size: .; V: TRBV6-5; DNA: TGTGCCAGGACCCGGGGCGGAGGGGGCAATCAGCCCCAGCATTTT; CDR3: CARTRGGGGNQPQHF
length: 17; D: .; J: TRBJ1-5; size: .; V: TRBV5-6; DNA: TGTGCCAGCAGCTTGTATGGGCAGGTTCTTGGCAATCAGCCCCAGCATTTT; CDR3: CASSLYGQVLGNQPQHF
length: 15; D: TRBD1; J: TRBJ1-1; size: .; V: TRBV7-3; DNA: TGTGCCAGCAGCTTAGTAGGGACAGGAAACACTGAAGCTTTCTTT; CDR3: CASSLVGTGNTEAFF
length: 16; D: .; J: TRBJ2-5; size: .; V: TRBV7-9; DNA: TGTGCCAGCAGCCCCCAGTGGCGGCTAATACAAGAGACCCAGTACTTC; CDR3: CASSPQWRLIQETQYF
length: 18; D: TRBD2; J: TRBJ2-7; size: .; V: TRBV19; DNA: TGTGCCAGTAGTATCCGGCGCCCCAGCGGGGCAACTTCCTACGAGCAGTACTTC; CDR3: CASSIRRPSGATSYEQYF
length: 15; D: .; J: TRBJ2-7; size: .; V: TRBV7-2; DNA: TGTGCCAGCAGCTTGGGGTCGGGGGTCTCCTACGAGCAGTACTTC; CDR3: CASSLGSGVSYEQYF
length: 14; D: TRBD2; J: TRBJ2-7; size: .; V: TRBV7-9; DNA: TGTGCCAGCAGCTTGAGCGGGGATGGCTACGAGCAGTACTTC; CDR3: CASSLSGDGYEQYF
length: 17; D: TRBD2; J: TRBJ2-7; size: .; V: TRBV15; DNA: TGTGCCACCAGCAGATCCGGGACTAGCGGGGCCGGGGGCGAGCAGTACTTC; CDR3: CATSRSGTSGAGGEQYF
length: 14; D: .; J: TRBJ2-7; size: .; V: TRBV11-3; DNA: TGTGCCAGCAGCTTGGGAGGCAGCTCCTACGAGCAGTACTTC; CDR3: CASSLGGSSYEQYF
length: 15; D: TRBD1; J: TRBJ1-1; size: .; V: TRBV19; DNA: TGTGCCAGTAGTGAGGGCCGACAGGGTGGAACTGAAGCTTTCTTT; CDR3: CASSEGRQGGTEAFF
length: 14; D: .; J: TRBJ1-6; size: .; V: TRBV4-3; DNA: TGCGCCAGCAGCCAAGTCGAAGGCTACTCACCCCTCCACTTT; CDR3: CASSQVEGYSPLHF
length: 16; D: .; J: TRBJ2-7; size: .; V: TRBV5-6; DNA: TGTGCCAGCAGCTTGAGGTTGGTAGGGGGTGACTACGAGCAGTACTTC; CDR3: CASSLRLVGGDYEQYF
length: 14; D: .; J: TRBJ1-6; size: .; V: TRBV7-8; DNA: TGTGCCAGCAGCTTAGAAGGTCCTAATTCACCCCTCCACTTT; CDR3: CASSLEGPNSPLHF
length: 12; D: .; J: TRBJ2-7; size: .; V: TRBV6-6; DNA: TGTGCCGCCCTAGGGGGGGCCTACGAGCAGTACTTC; CDR3: CAALGGAYEQYF
length: 18; D: .; J: TRBJ1-5; size: few; V: TRBV15; DNA: TGTGCCACCAGCAGAGGAGTCAGGGGCGTCGGGGGCAATCAGCCCCAGCATTTT; CDR3: CATSRGVRGVGGNQPQHF
length: 13; D: .; J: TRBJ1-5; size: .; V: TRBV10-3; DNA: TGTGCCATCAGTCAGGGAGTAAATCAGCCCCAGCATTTT; CDR3: CAISQGVNQPQHF
length: 15; D: TRBD1; J: TRBJ1-5; size: .; V: TRBV2; DNA: TGTGCCAGCAGTGATGGGACAGGGTCGAATCAGCCCCAGCATTTT; CDR3: CASSDGTGSNQPQHF
length: 16; D: .; J: TRBJ2-5; size: .; V: TRBV27; DNA: TGTGCCAGCAGTTTAAGATCATCAGGGGAGCAAGAGACCCAGTACTTC; CDR3: CASSLRSSGEQETQYF
length: 13; D: .; J: TRBJ2-1; size: .; V: TRBV9; DNA: TGTGCCAGCAGCTCCCTGGCCTACAATGAGCAGTTCTTC; CDR3: CASSSLAYNEQFF